This is a list of T cell receptor beta chains from one sample in a study of Ad26.COV2.S vaccination and SARS-CoV-2 variants. This table comes from immunoSEQ multiplex PCR, and its TCRdb copy is limited to in-frame clones, with some not included. The profile shows around 350,000 clones, 80% to 90% of them singletons. The starting material was peripheral blood, obtained in a trial of Ad26.COV2.S vaccine versus placebo. The receptors derive from a person between 18 and 59 years old who received the Ad26.COV2.S COVID-19 vaccine or a placebo. The CDR3 runs from the conserved cysteine through the conserved F or W. The order of the fields is J gene, clone size, V gene, D gene, CDR3 protein, CDR3 DNA. A D gene is named only where the DNA matches it firmly. A row's size may be missing; if present it is once, few, many or a size class.

>TRBJ2-5|NA|TRBV18|NA
CASSPIYTGTRQETQYF
TGTGCCAGCTCACCAATATACACAGGGACACGCCAAGAGACCCAGTACTTC
>TRBJ2-7|NA|TRBV19|TRBD2
CASREREGRTYEQYF
TGTGCCAGTAGGGAACGGGAGGGCCGGACCTACGAGCAGTACTTC
>TRBJ1-2|once|TRBV4-3|TRBD1
CASSQRQGSYGYTF
TGCGCCAGCAGCCAACGACAGGGTTCCTATGGCTACACCTTC
>TRBJ2-1|NA|TRBV5-4|NA
CASSALGILPYNEQFF
TGTGCCAGCAGCGCTCTAGGCATCCTCCCGTACAATGAGCAGTTCTTC
>TRBJ1-1|NA|TRBV25-1|NA
CASSDWSRDRGKNTEAFF
TGTGCCAGCAGTGATTGGAGTCGGGACCGGGGAAAGAACACTGAAGCTTTCTTT
>TRBJ2-7|NA|TRBV11-2|NA
CASSLMILPSGGEQYF
TGTGCCAGCAGCTTAATGATTCTACCTTCCGGGGGAGAGCAGTACTTC
>TRBJ2-7|NA|TRBV6-4|TRBD2
CASFGTSYEQYF
TGTGCCAGCTTTGGGACTAGCTATGAGCAGTACTTC
>TRBJ2-7|once|TRBV7-6|NA
CASSFVGYEQYF
TGTGCCAGCAGCTTCGTAGGCTACGAGCAGTACTTC
>TRBJ2-7|NA|TRBV28|NA
CASSPFVGDQEIYEQYF
TGTGCCAGCAGCCCATTCGTCGGGGATCAAGAGATCTACGAGCAGTACTTC
>TRBJ2-2|NA|TRBV4-3|NA
CASSQVWTDNTGELFF
TGCGCCAGCAGCCAAGTGTGGACGGATAACACCGGGGAGCTGTTTTTT
>TRBJ1-5|NA|TRBV6-2/TRBV6-3|TRBD1
CASNPGQAQTEPYSNQPQHF
TGTGCCAGCAACCCAGGACAGGCCCAGACTGAACCCTATAGCAATCAGCCCCAGCATTTT
>TRBJ2-3|NA|TRBV7-9|TRBD2
CATRGLSDTQYF
TGTGCAACGCGGGGGTTGTCAGATACGCAGTATTTT
>TRBJ1-2|NA|TRBV3-1/TRBV3-2|NA
CASSLLIGGYTF
TGTGCCAGCAGCCTCTTAATTGGGGGCTACACCTTC
>TRBJ2-7|NA|TRBV7-6|NA
CASSGGIHSEQYF
TGTGCCAGCAGCGGGGGGATCCATTCCGAGCAGTACTTC
>TRBJ1-4|NA|TRBV9|NA
CASSLSGGEGKLFF
TGTGCCAGCAGCCTAAGCGGAGGAGAGGGAAAACTGTTTTTT
>TRBJ2-7|once|TRBV20-1|NA
CSASTDSEYYEQYF
TGCAGTGCTAGTACGGACAGCGAGTACTACGAGCAGTACTTC
>TRBJ2-2|NA|TRBV5-1|NA
CASSLAEGGNTGELFF
TGCGCCAGCAGCTTGGCCGAGGGAGGGAACACCGGGGAGCTGTTTTTT
>TRBJ2-2|NA|TRBV2|TRBD2
CASEGSGGTGELFF
TGTGCCAGTGAGGGCAGCGGGGGCACCGGGGAGCTGTTTTTT
>TRBJ2-3|NA|TRBV11-2|TRBD2
CASSLQAGSLQDTQYF
TGTGCCAGCAGCTTACAAGCGGGGAGTTTGCAGGATACGCAGTATTTT
>TRBJ2-7|NA|TRBV7-9|NA
CASSFGQHEQYF
TGTGCCAGCAGCTTTGGGCAGCACGAGCAGTACTTC
>TRBJ2-7|NA|TRBV7-9|NA
CASSFAGTTGEQYF
TGTGCCAGCAGCTTCGCGGGGACCACTGGGGAGCAGTACTTC
>TRBJ2-3|NA|TRBV5-1|NA
CASSLVATLGDTQYF
TGCGCCAGCAGCTTGGTCGCTACACTGGGGGATACGCAGTATTTT
>TRBJ2-3|NA|TRBV10-3|NA
CAISESERTGGSTDTQYF
TGTGCCATCAGTGAATCGGAGCGTACGGGGGGCAGCACAGATACGCAGTATTTT
>TRBJ2-3|NA|TRBV15|TRBD1
CATSRDRQGSDTQYF
TGTGCCACCAGCAGAGATCGACAGGGCTCAGATACGCAGTATTTT
>TRBJ1-2|NA|TRBV19|NA
CASSTLNRAPKFYGYTF
TGTGCCAGTAGCACGCTCAACCGGGCCCCAAAATTCTATGGCTACACCTTC
>TRBJ1-1|NA|TRBV5-6|NA
CASRSWDTEAFF
TGTGCCAGCAGGTCCTGGGACACTGAAGCTTTCTTT
>TRBJ2-7|few|TRBV4-1|TRBD2
CASSQTTTSGSYEQYF
TGCGCCAGCAGCCAGACGACGACTAGCGGGAGCTACGAGCAGTACTTC
>TRBJ1-1|NA|TRBV24-1|NA
CATSDPHTENTEAFF
TGTGCCACCAGTGACCCGCATACAGAGAACACTGAAGCTTTCTTT
>TRBJ2-3|NA|TRBV4-1|TRBD1
CASSQPTRGRTDTQYF
TGCGCCAGCAGCCAACCCACGAGGGGGCGCACAGATACGCAGTATTTT
>TRBJ2-1|NA|TRBV7-2|TRBD2
CASSFVSGGNNEQFF
TGTGCCAGCAGCTTTGTTAGCGGGGGCAACAATGAGCAGTTCTTC
>TRBJ2-3|once|TRBV5-1|NA
CASKEGVGTDTQYF
TGCGCCAGCAAGGAGGGAGTCGGAACAGATACGCAGTATTTT
>TRBJ1-5|few|TRBV19|NA
CASSWGYSNQPQHF
TGTGCCAGTAGTTGGGGGTATAGCAATCAGCCCCAGCATTTT
>TRBJ2-3|few|TRBV6-2/TRBV6-3|TRBD2
CASSGTRSTDTQYF
TGTGCCAGCAGTGGGACTAGGAGCACAGATACGCAGTATTTT
>TRBJ2-3|NA|TRBV5-1|TRBD2
CASSLGLAEDTQYF
TGCGCCAGCAGCTTGGGACTAGCTGAAGATACGCAGTATTTT
>TRBJ1-4|NA|TRBV10-2|NA
CASSGYIGGTTNEKLFF
TGCGCCAGCAGTGGGTATATAGGGGGGACAACTAATGAAAAACTGTTTTTT
>TRBJ1-5|NA|TRBV3-1/TRBV3-2|NA
CASSQDGYQDQPQHF
TGTGCCAGCAGCCAAGACGGATACCAAGATCAGCCCCAGCATTTT
>TRBJ2-3|NA|TRBV4-3|NA
CASSQDSVGGHGDTQYF
TGCGCCAGCAGCCAAGATTCGGTGGGGGGGCATGGGGATACGCAGTATTTT
>TRBJ1-1|NA|TRBV6-6|NA
CASSSVGLEAFF
TGTGCCAGCAGTTCTGTAGGCCTTGAAGCTTTCTTT
>TRBJ1-1|NA|TRBV7-9|NA
CASSFPKQGNTEAFF
TGTGCCAGCAGCTTCCCTAAACAGGGGAACACTGAAGCTTTCTTT
>TRBJ2-2|few|TRBV11-2|TRBD2
CASSTQAGGLPGELFF
TGTGCCAGCAGCACCCAGGCGGGGGGGCTCCCCGGGGAGCTGTTTTTT